The rows below give T cell receptor beta chains drawn from one sample of a study of preoperative IRX-2 immunotherapy in early breast cancer. Profiled with immunoSEQ multiplex PCR; TCRdb holds only in-frame clones, not every one. The repertoire consists of tens of thousands of clones, with over 80% occurring once and the leading ten covering roughly 2.6%. The source material was lymph node tissue, sampled from a patient treated with IRX-2 immunotherapy. The receptors were gathered from a human donor with breast cancer. CDR3s include the opening cysteine and the closing phenylalanine or tryptophan. D genes are given only for firm matches. A clone size is listed for some rows: how often the clone was seen (once, few, many), or a class if it is expanded.

NA	TRBV29-1	NA	TRBJ2-7	TGCAGCGTTGGCAGGGGGGCCTACGAGCAGTACTTC	CSVGRGAYEQYF
NA	TRBV28	NA	TRBJ2-7	TGTGCCAGCAGTTACGGCCCCGCGTCCTACGAGCAGTACTTC	CASSYGPASYEQYF
NA	TRBV30	NA	TRBJ2-3	TGTGCCTGGAGCGTCGCAGGGTTGATTAGCACAGATACGCAGTATTTT	CAWSVAGLISTDTQYF
NA	TRBV28	NA	TRBJ2-4	TGTGCCAGCAGTTTGGCGGAGCTAGCCAAAAACATTCAGTACTTC	CASSLAELAKNIQYF
NA	TRBV19	few	TRBJ2-2	TGTGCCAGTGGACCCATCGGCGGGGAGCTGTTTTTT	CASGPIGGELFF
NA	TRBV5-1	NA	TRBJ1-4	TGCCAGCAGTCAAGGCCGGGTCCGCATGAAAAACTGTTTTTT	CQQSRPGPHEKLFF
TRBD1	TRBV10-3	NA	TRBJ2-7	TGTGCCATCGGCAGGGACAGCTACGAGCAGTACTTC	CAIGRDSYEQYF
TRBD1	TRBV6-8	NA	TRBJ2-2	TGTGCCAGCAGTAGGACAGGGGGTGGCACCGGGGAGCTGTTTTTT	CASSRTGGGTGELFF
NA	TRBV10-3	once	TRBJ1-3	TGTGCCATCAGTGAGTCGCGGACAGACTCTGGAAACACCATATATTTT	CAISESRTDSGNTIYF
NA	TRBV5-1	once	TRBJ2-1	TGCGCCAGCAGCTTGCAGGGTCCGGTTTACAATGAGCAGTTCTTC	CASSLQGPVYNEQFF
NA	TRBV15	NA	TRBJ1-2	TGTGCCACCAGCAGAGGCCGTCGAGGGGTGGTCGGCTACACCTTC	CATSRGRRGVVGYTF
NA	TRBV18	once	TRBJ2-5	TGTGCCAGCTCACCATCGAATAGTGGAGAGACCCAGTACTTC	CASSPSNSGETQYF
NA	TRBV6-8	NA	TRBJ2-1	TGTGCCAGCAGTTACTCGGCAGGGTCACTAGCCGACAGAAATGAGCAGTTCTTC	CASSYSAGSLADRNEQFF
NA	TRBV28	NA	TRBJ1-1	TGTGCCAGCAGTTTGCCGGACACCGGGGGCACTGAAGCTTTCTTT	CASSLPDTGGTEAFF